This entry lists 31 T cell receptor beta chains sequenced from one sample in a study of blood T cell repertoires in COVID-19. Method: immunoSEQ multiplex PCR; TCRdb's copy keeps in-frame clones and lacks some. Counted here are about 400,000 clones, around 90% occurring once; the ten biggest clones make up 3%. Specimen: peripheral blood. These receptor sequences come from a human donor in a cohort sampled during active COVID-19.

This clone was detected a few times. The rearrangement uses TRBV28 and TRBJ1-2, with 11 bases identical to TRBD1. J gave up 10 bases and V 9 bases, and 7 bases lay outside the gene matches. Germline values: CDR1 MDHEN, CDR2 SYDVKM. This CDR3 is built from 12 residues. The CDR3 region is CASAGTGGHYTF. Here the CDR3 DNA reads TGTGCCAGTGCCGGGACAGGGGGTCACTACACCTTC.

The V call is TRBV2, the J call TRBJ2-2, with 10 positions matching TRBD2. The CDR3 loop spans 15 amino acids. The germline V gene encodes CDR1 SNHLY and CDR2 FYNNEI. V trimming: 5 bases; J trimming: 5 bases; junction bases outside the gene matches: 5. The CDR3 region has the DNA TGTGCCAGCAGTTCAACTAGCGGGACTACCGGGGAGCTGTTTTTT. Encoded protein: CASSSTSGTTGELFF.

This clone occurred many times. The chain joins TRBV2 to TRBJ1-2, with 7 bases identical to TRBD1. The length of the CDR3 is 14 residues. V was pared by 6 bases and J by 5 bases, with 9 bases of the junction left unmatched. Germline lookup yields CDR1 SNHLY and CDR2 FYNNEI. CDR3 in amino acids: CASRDPGTEYGYTF. In nucleotides, the CDR3 is TGTGCCAGCAGGGATCCCGGGACAGAATATGGCTACACCTTC.

The chain uses TRBV2 and TRBJ2-3; D uncertain. Germline lookup yields CDR1 SNHLY and CDR2 FYNNEI. This CDR3 is 12 amino acids long. V was trimmed by 7 bases and J by 2 bases, leaving 7 bases between them. In DNA, the CDR3 is TGTGCCAGCACCGAGGCCACAGATACGCAGTATTTT. Residues: CASTEATDTQYF.

The chain couples TRBV7-2 to TRBJ1-2; 10 bases agree with TRBD1. CDR1 is SGHTA, CDR2 FQGNSA, per germline. This CDR3 spans 13 amino acids. Trimming took 5 bases from V and 7 from J; bases not matched to a gene: 4. The CDR3 coding sequence is TGTGCCAGCAGCCTGGGACAGGGGATTGGCTACACCTTC. Amino acids: CASSLGQGIGYTF.

This clone was found once. The chain links TRBV5-8 to TRBJ1-3; no clear D gene. Germline lookup yields CDR1 SGHTS and CDR2 YDEGEE. This CDR3 region has 14 residues. The V gene lost 0 bases and the J gene lost 5 bases, with 9 bases spanning the gap. CDR3 region: CASSLGHSRNTIYF. Written as DNA, the CDR3 is TGTGCCAGCAGCTTGGGGCACAGCCGAAACACCATATATTTT.

The chain employs TRBV28 and TRBJ2-7, with D perhaps matching TRBD2 (5 bases). The CDR3 totals 14 residues. Per the germline V gene, CDR1 is MDHEN and CDR2 is SYDVKM. The germline V and J ends were trimmed by 6 bases and 0 bases, with 12 bases remaining between them. CDR3 DNA sequence: TGTGCCAGCAGGACCCCCGGGGTCTCCTACGAGCAGTACTTC. It encodes CASRTPGVSYEQYF.

This chain uses TRBV28 with TRBJ1-2; unclear D gene. Germline CDR1 MDHEN, CDR2 SYDVKM. There are 13 residues in the CDR3. The V end was cut by 3 bases, the J end by 8 bases, with 13 bases between. CDR3 in amino acids: CASSFSDSGGYTF. DNA of the CDR3: TGTGCCAGCAGTTTCTCGGACTCGGGAGGCTACACCTTC.

The chain uses TRBV7-3 and TRBJ2-1, with 8 bases that match TRBD1. V lost 1 base, J lost 9 bases, and 11 bases stayed unmatched. The CDR3 is 16 residues long. Per germline, CDR1 SGHTA and CDR2 FQGTGA. CDR3 sequence: CASSLNVGQGFSEQFF. CDR3 in DNA: TGTGCCAGCAGCTTAAATGTAGGACAGGGTTTTTCTGAGCAGTTCTTC.

In its sample, this clone was seen a few times. The CDR3 sequence is CASSLGTGNTEAFF. CDR3 nucleotide sequence: TGCGCCAGCAGCTTGGGAACAGGGAACACTGAAGCTTTCTTT. The rearrangement joins TRBV5-1 to TRBJ1-1; D perhaps matches TRBD1 (5 bases). CDR1 is SGHRS, CDR2 YFSETQ, per germline. CDR3 size: 14 residues. V gave up 0 bases and J gave up 1 base, with 7 bases separating them.

The chain carries TRBV20-1 and TRBJ2-4; D gene ambiguous. This CDR3 has 13 amino acids. V lost 3 bases, J lost 0 bases, and 6 bases lay in between. Germline assignment: CDR1 DFQATT and CDR2 SNEGSKA (reference sequence). The CDR3 DNA sequence: TGCAGTGCTAGTCTTTTAGCCAAAAACATTCAGTACTTC. Translating gives CSASLLAKNIQYF.

The V call is TRBV27, the J call TRBJ1-1, with 9 nucleotides matching TRBD1. The germline V gene encodes CDR1 MNHEY and CDR2 SMNVEV (reference sequence). Trimming cost V 9 bases and J 0 bases; bases outside gene matches: 2. The CDR3 extends over 13 amino acids. The CDR3 protein is CASWDRVNTEAFF. CDR3 nucleotide sequence: TGTGCCAGTTGGGACAGGGTGAACACTGAAGCTTTCTTT.

This CDR3 is CASSLRGGAANTEAFF. The CDR3 coding sequence is TGTGCCAGCAGTCTTAGGGGGGGCGCGGCAAACACTGAAGCTTTCTTT. The V call is TRBV27, the J call TRBJ1-1; tentative D call: TRBD1 (6 bases). CDR3 length: 16 residues. Per the germline V gene, CDR1 is MNHEY and CDR2 is SMNVEV (reference sequence). Trimming pared 5 bases from V and 2 bases from J, leaving 18 bases between.

This sequence joins TRBV11-2 and TRBJ2-7; 11 nucleotides agree with TRBD1. This CDR3 has 13 residues. From germline, CDR1 is SGHAT and CDR2 FQNNGV. Germline trimming cut 4 bases from V and 9 bases from J; bases unmatched to any gene: 5. Here the CDR3 DNA reads TGTGCCAGCAGCTGGACAGGGGGCGAGGGGCAGTACTTC. Translating gives CASSWTGGEGQYF.

This sequence joins TRBV6-6 and TRBJ2-1; 11 positions agree with TRBD2. The CDR3 length is 15 residues. V trimming: 5 bases; J trimming: 9 bases; junction bases outside the gene matches: 9. The germline V gene has CDR1 MNHNY and CDR2 SVGAGI (reference sequence). The CDR3 here is CASSRETSGTVEQFF. Written as DNA, the CDR3 is TGTGCCAGCAGTCGAGAGACTAGCGGGACGGTTGAGCAGTTCTTC.

Details on this clone: Other DNA sequences from this sample encode an identical CDR3 as well. The chain carries TRBV11-2 and TRBJ2-1; the D is unclear. This CDR3 region has 15 residues. Germline V gene lookup returns CDR1 SGHAT and CDR2 FQNNGV. V was clipped by 1 base and J by 2 bases, with 9 bases between them. This CDR3 is CASSLGQVPYNEQFF. CDR3 in DNA: TGTGCCAGCAGCTTAGGTCAGGTACCCTACAATGAGCAGTTCTTC.

The table lists this clone with a count of one. The sample contains more than one DNA sequence encoding this CDR3. This chain joins TRBV9 and TRBJ2-7, with D perhaps matching TRBD2 (5 bases). V was clipped by 0 bases and J by 6 bases, with 10 bases between them. CDR3 length equals 13 residues. From germline, CDR1 is SGDLS and CDR2 YYNGEE. CDR3 sequence: CASSVGERSEQYF. In nucleotides, the CDR3 is TGTGCCAGCAGCGTAGGGGAGAGGTCCGAGCAGTACTTC. The whole variable domain, filled in from reference TRBV9 and TRBJ2-7, reads DSGVTQTPKHLITATGQRVTLRCSPRSGDLSVYWYQQSLDQGLQFLIQYYNGEERAKGNILERFSAQQFPDLHSELNLSSLELGDSALYFCASSVGERSEQYFGPGTRLTVT.

The V call is TRBV2, the J call TRBJ1-4; 8 bases agree with TRBD1. Trimming cost V 8 bases and J 8 bases; bases outside gene matches: 16. Germline CDR1 reads SNHLY; CDR2 reads FYNNEI. The CDR3 spans 16 residues. The CDR3 region has the DNA TGTGCCAGCGGAAAGTTAAACAGGGGGGAAGACGAAAAACTGTTTTTT. Protein: CASGKLNRGEDEKLFF.

The rearrangement joins TRBV29-1 to TRBJ2-1, with 9 bases that match TRBD1. From germline, CDR1 is SQVTM and CDR2 ANQGSEA. J was trimmed by 6 bases and V by 6 bases; bases with no gene match: 9. This CDR3 contains 14 residues. This CDR3 is CSVVADRGRNEQFF. CDR3 coding DNA: TGCAGCGTCGTCGCGGACAGGGGCCGCAATGAGCAGTTCTTC.

This chain uses TRBV10-3 with TRBJ2-1; TRBD1 might be the D (7 bases). This CDR3 comprises 18 residues. V dropped 0 bases and J dropped 4 bases, with 19 bases sitting between them. Germline V gene data show CDR1 as ENHRY and CDR2 as SYGVKD. The CDR3 region is CAISESQGLGTRYNEQFF. CDR3 sequence (DNA): TGTGCCATCAGTGAGTCACAGGGGCTCGGGACTCGATACAATGAGCAGTTCTTC.

This rearrangement joins TRBV16 to TRBJ1-2; the D gene is possibly TRBD1 (6 bases). Germline assignment: CDR1 KGHSY and CDR2 FQNENV. Trimming removed 0 bases at V and 5 bases at J, with 10 bases between. The CDR3 is 14 amino acids. The chain's CDR3 is CASSQSRTDYGYTF. The CDR3 DNA reads as TGTGCCAGCAGCCAATCGCGGACAGATTATGGCTACACCTTC.

This clone has a handful of counts. This sequence joins TRBV6-5 and TRBJ1-1, with D unresolved. Trimming pared 8 bases from V and 5 bases from J, leaving 9 bases between. This CDR3 has 11 residues. The germline V gene encodes CDR1 MNHEY and CDR2 SVGAGI. The CDR3 DNA reads as TGTGCCAGCGGCCCCTGGACTGAAGCTTTCTTT. Translation: CASGPWTEAFF.

This chain uses TRBV30 with TRBJ2-1, with 8 bases lining up with TRBD1. Germline V lookup: CDR1 GTSNPN, CDR2 SVGIG (reference sequence). The J segment lost 7 bases and the V segment lost 2 bases, leaving 13 bases of the junction unmatched. There are 16 residues in the CDR3. CDR3 bases: TGTGCCTGGAGTCAAAGAGGGGCAGGGGGCCGAAATGAGCAGTTCTTC. Amino acids: CAWSQRGAGGRNEQFF.

The chain combines TRBV5-1 with TRBJ1-1, with a weak D call TRBD1 (5 bases). The CDR3 runs to 14 residues. Germline V gives CDR1 SGHRS, CDR2 YFSETQ. V was shortened by 2 bases and J by 4 bases, with 12 bases between the two germline ends. CDR3 in amino acids: CASSFGTGGTEAFF. The CDR3 coding sequence is TGCGCCAGCAGCTTTGGGACCGGGGGCACTGAAGCTTTCTTT.

This chain links TRBV7-9 with TRBJ2-1; weak D call: TRBD2 (5 bases). Germline lookup yields CDR1 SEHNR and CDR2 FQNEAQ (reference sequence). V was shortened by 5 bases and J by 0 bases, with 11 bases between the two germline ends. This CDR3 is built from 15 residues. CDR3 region: CASSGTGFSYNEQFF. DNA for the CDR3: TGTGCCAGCAGCGGTACGGGATTCTCCTACAATGAGCAGTTCTTC.

The genes are TRBV6-1 and TRBJ1-3, with D hard to call. Trimming removed 2 bases from V and 0 bases from J, with 14 bases in between. Germline CDR1 MNHNS, CDR2 SASEGT. The CDR3 spans 17 residues. The chain's CDR3 is CASSEWGGLLSGNTIYF. The CDR3 nucleotides read TGTGCCAGCAGTGAATGGGGAGGGCTCCTCTCTGGAAACACCATATATTTT.

The V and J genes are TRBV29-1 and TRBJ2-3, with unresolved D. The germline CDR1 and CDR2 sequences are SQVTM and ANQGSEA. Deletions cut 2 bases from V and 7 bases from J, with 10 bases between. CDR3 length: 12 amino acids. DNA of the CDR3: TGCAGCGTTGAACGCAATGAGAATACGCAGTATTTT. Protein product: CSVERNENTQYF.

This clone was observed a few times. Within the sample, other DNA sequences also encode this same CDR3. The rearrangement uses TRBV11-2 and TRBJ1-1; D uncertain. Germline V gives CDR1 SGHAT, CDR2 FQNNGV. CDR3 size: 13 residues. V was clipped by 0 bases and J by 3 bases, with 5 bases between them. CDR3 protein: CASSLDRDTEAFF. Written as DNA, the CDR3 is TGTGCCAGCAGCTTAGATCGGGACACTGAAGCTTTCTTT. Together with reference TRBV11-2 and TRBJ1-1, the CDR3 gives the full variable domain: EAGVAQSPRYKIIEKRQSVAFWCNPISGHATLYWYQQILGQGPKLLIQFQNNGVVDDSQLPKDRFSAERLKGVDSTLKIQPAKLEDSAVYLCASSLDRDTEAFFGQGTRLTVV.

This rearrangement joins TRBV6-5 to TRBJ1-6, with 8 bases identical to TRBD1. In germline, CDR1 is MNHEY, CDR2 SVGAGI. This CDR3 has 14 residues. Germline trimming cut 8 bases from V and 14 bases from J; bases unmatched to any gene: 14. The DNA for the CDR3 is TGTGCCAGCTGTAACCAGGGGGCCACCCCGGCCCTCCACTTT. It codes for CASCNQGATPALHF.

V usage is TRBV20-1 and J usage is TRBJ2-7, with 7 bases aligning to TRBD2. This CDR3 has 13 amino acids. Looked up from germline, CDR1 is DFQATT and CDR2 is SNEGSKA (reference sequence). The V segment lost 3 bases and the J segment 3 bases; nucleotides outside the gene matches: 5. The CDR3: CSASSGWNYEQYF. For the CDR3, the DNA is TGCAGTGCTAGTAGCGGGTGGAACTACGAGCAGTACTTC.

The gene calls are TRBV6-1 and TRBJ1-1; weak D call: TRBD1 (6 bases). This CDR3 contains 13 residues. V was shortened by 0 bases and J by 9 bases, with 11 bases between the two germline ends. The germline V gene has CDR1 MNHNS and CDR2 SASEGT. CDR3 region: CASSEARQGKAFF. For the CDR3, the DNA is TGTGCCAGCAGTGAAGCCCGGCAGGGGAAAGCTTTCTTT.